This T cell receptor (beta chain) was recovered during a study of blood T cell repertoires in COVID-19. This CDR3 is built from 14 residues. Germline lookup yields CDR1 SGHRS and CDR2 YFSETQ. Trimming removed 0 bases at V and 5 bases at J, with 8 bases between. Assay used: immunoSEQ multiplex PCR; TCRdb lists only in-frame clones, some missing. The data contain fewer than 350,000 clones, about nine tenths of them singletons. This clone has only one observation. Participant age was about 18 to 100 years, and participants resided in fewer than 30 US areas. The study recruited exposed participants who had met a COVID-19 case within 2 weeks before entry.

The rearrangement uses TRBV5-1 and TRBJ1-4, with D perhaps matching TRBD1 (5 bases). The source material was PBMCs or T cells enriched from blood (not recorded which). The clonotype comes from a woman aged 30 to 39 who had been exposed to COVID-19. Here the CDR3 reads CASSLERQNEKLFF. The CDR3 nucleotides read TGCGCCAGCAGCTTGGAGCGACAGAATGAAAAACTGTTTTTT.